The clone carrying this T cell receptor (beta chain) has ten or more counts. Its antigen is not identified. This entry is derived from a study of molecular identifiers for immune sequencing clone quantification. It was from about 21,000 to 970,000 sorted cells, with 10%, 30% or 50% RNA, that naive CD8 libraries came. Preparation methods for the bulk TCR libraries were those previously described, with listed TCR primers. TCRdb ran MiXCR on the PCR reads and lists one entry per CDR3 protein. This table has hundreds of thousands of distinct CDR3 sequences, about 25% appearing once. CDR1 and CDR2 from the germline V gene are DFQATT and SNEGSKA (reference sequence). The CDR3 runs to 15 residues. Deletions cut 0 bases from V and 3 bases from J, with 12 bases between. General observations from the study: Spiked Jurkat TCR RNA from one cell was reportedly detectable among about 1 million naive cells.

The TCR comes from a human donor in good health. Some libraries in this study had Jurkat cell RNA spiked in. This chain connects TRBV20-1 to TRBJ1-5, with a weak D call TRBD1 (5 bases). Specimen: naive CD8+ T cells from blood, with Jurkat cell RNA spiked in. Subset noted: FACS-sorted CD8+CD4-CCR7+CD45RA+ naive T cells. CDR3 DNA: TGCAGTGCTAGAGACGTCAAGGGACTCAATCAGCCCCAGCATTTT. It codes for CSARDVKGLNQPQHF.